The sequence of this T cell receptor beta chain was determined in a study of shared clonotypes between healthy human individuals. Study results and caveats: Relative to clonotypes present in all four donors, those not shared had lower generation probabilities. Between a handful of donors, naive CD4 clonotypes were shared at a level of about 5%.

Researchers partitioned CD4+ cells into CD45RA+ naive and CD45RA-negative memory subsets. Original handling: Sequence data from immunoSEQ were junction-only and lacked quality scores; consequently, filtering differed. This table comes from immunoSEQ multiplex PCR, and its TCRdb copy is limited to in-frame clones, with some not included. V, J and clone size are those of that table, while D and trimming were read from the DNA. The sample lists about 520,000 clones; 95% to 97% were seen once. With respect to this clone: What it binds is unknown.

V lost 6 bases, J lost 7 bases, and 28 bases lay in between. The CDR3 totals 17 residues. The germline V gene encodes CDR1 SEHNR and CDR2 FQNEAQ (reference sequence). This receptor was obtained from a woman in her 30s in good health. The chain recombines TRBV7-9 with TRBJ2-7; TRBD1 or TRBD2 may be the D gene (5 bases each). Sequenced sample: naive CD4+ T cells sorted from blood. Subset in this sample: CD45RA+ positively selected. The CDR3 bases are TGTGCCAGCAGAGAACGGGAATGGGCCGGAGGACATGGGGAGCAGTACTTC. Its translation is CASREREWAGGHGEQYF.